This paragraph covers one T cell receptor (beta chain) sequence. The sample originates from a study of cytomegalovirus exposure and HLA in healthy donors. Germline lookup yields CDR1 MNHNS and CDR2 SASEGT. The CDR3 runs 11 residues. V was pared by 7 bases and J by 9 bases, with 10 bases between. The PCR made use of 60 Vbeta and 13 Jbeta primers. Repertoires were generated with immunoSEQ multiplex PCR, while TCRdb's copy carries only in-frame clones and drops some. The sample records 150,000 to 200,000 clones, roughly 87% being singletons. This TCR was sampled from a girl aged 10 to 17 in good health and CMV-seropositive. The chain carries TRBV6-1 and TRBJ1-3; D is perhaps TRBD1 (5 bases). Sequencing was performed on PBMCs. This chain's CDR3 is CASTYRGTIYF. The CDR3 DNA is TGTGCCAGCACCTATAGGGGCACCATATATTTT.